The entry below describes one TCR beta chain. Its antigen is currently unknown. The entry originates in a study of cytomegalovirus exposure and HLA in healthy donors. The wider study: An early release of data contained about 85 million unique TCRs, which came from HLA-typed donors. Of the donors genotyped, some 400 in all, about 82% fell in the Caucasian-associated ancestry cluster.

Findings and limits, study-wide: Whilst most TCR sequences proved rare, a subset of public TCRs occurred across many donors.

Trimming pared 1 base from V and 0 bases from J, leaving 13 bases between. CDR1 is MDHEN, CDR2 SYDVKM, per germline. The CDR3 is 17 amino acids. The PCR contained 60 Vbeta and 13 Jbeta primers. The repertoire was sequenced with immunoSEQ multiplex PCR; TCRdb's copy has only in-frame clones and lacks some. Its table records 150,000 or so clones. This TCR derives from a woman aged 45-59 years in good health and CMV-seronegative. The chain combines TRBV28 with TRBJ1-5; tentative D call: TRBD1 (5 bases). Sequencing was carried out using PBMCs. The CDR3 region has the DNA TGTGCCAGCAGTTTATCCGGGACGGACTATAGCAATCAGCCCCAGCATTTT. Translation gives CASSLSGTDYSNQPQHF.